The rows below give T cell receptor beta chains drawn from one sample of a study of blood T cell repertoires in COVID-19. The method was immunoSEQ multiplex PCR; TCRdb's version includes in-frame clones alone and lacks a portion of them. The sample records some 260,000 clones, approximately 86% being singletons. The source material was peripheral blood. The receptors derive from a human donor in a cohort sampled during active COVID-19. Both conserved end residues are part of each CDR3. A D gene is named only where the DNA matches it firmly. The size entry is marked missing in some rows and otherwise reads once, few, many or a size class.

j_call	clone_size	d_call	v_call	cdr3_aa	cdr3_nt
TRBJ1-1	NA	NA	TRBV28	CASSLAGITEAFF	TGTGCCAGCAGTTTAGCCGGGATCACTGAAGCTTTCTTT
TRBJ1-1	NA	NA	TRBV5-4	CASSDGEGPSNTEAFF	TGTGCCAGCAGCGACGGGGAGGGGCCCTCGAACACTGAAGCTTTCTTT
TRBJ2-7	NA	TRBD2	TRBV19	CASSRGFLAGYEQYF	TGTGCCAGTAGCCGCGGATTCCTAGCGGGATACGAGCAGTACTTC
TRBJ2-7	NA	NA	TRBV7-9	CASSRTVIYEQYF	TGTGCCAGCAGCCGTACAGTGATCTACGAGCAGTACTTC
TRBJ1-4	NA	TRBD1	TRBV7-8	CASSLEGQGNEKLFF	TGTGCCAGCAGCTTAGAGGGACAGGGAAATGAAAAACTGTTTTTT
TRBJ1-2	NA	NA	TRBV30	CAWSVGRGYGYTF	TGTGCCTGGAGTGTCGGCAGGGGCTATGGCTACACCTTC
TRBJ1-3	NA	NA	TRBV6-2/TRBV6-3	CASSSRDPRGNTIYF	TGTGCCAGCAGTTCCAGGGACCCGCGGGGGAACACCATATATTTT
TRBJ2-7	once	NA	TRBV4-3	CASSPGGRRDLYEQYF	TGCGCCAGCAGCCCAGGAGGGAGGCGGGACCTCTACGAGCAGTACTTC
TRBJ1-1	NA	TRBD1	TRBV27	CASSLRAGGNTEAFF	TGTGCCAGCAGTTTAAGGGCAGGGGGGAACACTGAAGCTTTCTTT
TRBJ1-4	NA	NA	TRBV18	CASSPFFPTEKLFF	TGTGCCAGCTCACCCTTTTTCCCGACAGAAAAACTGTTTTTT
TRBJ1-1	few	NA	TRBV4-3	CASSQGPGLEAFF	TGCGCCAGCAGCCAAGGCCCAGGGCTTGAAGCTTTCTTT
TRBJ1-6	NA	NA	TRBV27	CASSFKWRRVSPLHF	TGTGCCAGCAGTTTTAAATGGCGCAGGGTATCACCCCTCCACTTT
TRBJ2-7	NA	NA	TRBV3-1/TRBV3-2	CASSQEWTEEQYF	TGTGCCAGCAGCCAAGAGTGGACAGAAGAGCAGTACTTC
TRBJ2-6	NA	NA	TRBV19	CASSIDPGEGANVLTF	TGTGCCAGTAGTATAGATCCTGGGGAGGGGGCCAACGTCCTGACTTTC
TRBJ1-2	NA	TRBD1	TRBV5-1	CASSGDRGSNYGYTF	TGCGCCAGCAGCGGAGACAGGGGGTCTAACTATGGCTACACCTTC
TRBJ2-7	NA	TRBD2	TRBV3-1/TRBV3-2	CASTPSGGYYEQYF	TGTGCCAGCACCCCTAGCGGGGGGTACTACGAGCAGTACTTC
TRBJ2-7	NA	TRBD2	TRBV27	CASRRTSGTRYYF	TGTGCCAGCCGGAGGACTAGCGGAACACGCTACTACTTC
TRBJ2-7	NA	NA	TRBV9	CASTGEPLNEQYF	TGTGCCAGCACCGGGGAACCCCTTAACGAGCAGTACTTC
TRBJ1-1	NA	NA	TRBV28	CASSKENYEAFF	TGTGCCAGCAGTAAAGAGAACTACGAAGCTTTCTTT
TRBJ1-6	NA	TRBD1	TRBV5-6	CASSRGQGYNSPLHF	TGTGCCAGCAGTCGCGGACAGGGTTATAATTCACCCCTCCACTTT
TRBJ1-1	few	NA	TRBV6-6	CASSYTGMNTEAFF	TGTGCCAGCAGTTATACAGGGATGAACACTGAAGCTTTCTTT
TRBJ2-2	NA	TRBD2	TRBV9	CASSRGDNTGELFF	TGTGCCAGCTCCCGGGGGGACAACACCGGGGAGCTGTTTTTT
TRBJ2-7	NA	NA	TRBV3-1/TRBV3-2	CASSQILSTAPSTYEQYF	TGTGCCAGCAGCCAGATTCTCTCGACAGCCCCCAGTACCTACGAGCAGTACTTC
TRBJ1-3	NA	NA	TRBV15	CATSRDRNSGNTIYF	TGTGCCACCAGCAGAGACAGGAACTCTGGAAACACCATATATTTT
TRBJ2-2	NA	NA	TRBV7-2	CASSSHSGGELFF	TGTGCCAGCAGCTCTCACTCCGGCGGGGAGCTGTTTTTT
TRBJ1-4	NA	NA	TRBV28	CAITDGATNEKLFF	TGTGCCATCACAGACGGTGCAACTAATGAAAAACTGTTTTTT
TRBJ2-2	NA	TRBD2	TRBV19	CASRGSGAANTGELFF	TGTGCCAGTAGGGGTAGCGGGGCCGCGAACACCGGGGAGCTGTTTTTT
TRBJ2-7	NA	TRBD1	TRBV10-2	CATGPGQASHEQYF	TGCGCCACCGGACCGGGACAGGCATCCCACGAGCAGTACTTC
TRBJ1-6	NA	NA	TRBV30	CAWSRRNSPLHF	TGTGCCTGGAGCAGGAGGAATTCACCCCTCCACTTT
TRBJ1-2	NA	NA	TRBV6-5	CASSYTAADYGYTF	TGTGCCAGCAGTTACACGGCAGCGGACTATGGCTACACCTTC
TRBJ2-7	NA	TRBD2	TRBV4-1	CASSQGAGDRSYEQYF	TGCGCCAGCAGCCAAGGGGCGGGGGATAGGTCCTACGAGCAGTACTTC
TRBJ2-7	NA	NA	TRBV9	CASSVEGRGSYEQYF	TGTGCCAGCAGCGTAGAGGGGAGGGGGTCCTACGAGCAGTACTTC
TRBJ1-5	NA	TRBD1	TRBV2	CASSTAGGAEHQPQHF	TGTGCCAGCAGTACGGCAGGGGGCGCCGAACATCAGCCCCAGCATTTT
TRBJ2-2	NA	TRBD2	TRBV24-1	CATSDSSGGAWPAGELFF	TGTGCCACCAGTGATTCTAGCGGGGGGGCCTGGCCTGCCGGGGAGCTGTTTTTT
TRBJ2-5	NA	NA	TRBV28	CASSFQTGLETQYF	TGTGCCAGCAGTTTCCAAACAGGGTTAGAGACCCAGTACTTC
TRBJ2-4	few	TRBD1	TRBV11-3	CASSSTSGTGGKGDIQYF	TGTGCCAGCAGCTCCACTTCCGGGACAGGGGGAAAGGGGGACATTCAGTACTTC
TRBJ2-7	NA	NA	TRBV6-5	CASSYFRGYEQYF	TGTGCCAGCAGTTATTTCCGGGGTTACGAGCAGTACTTC
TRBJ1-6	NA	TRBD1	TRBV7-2	CASSRQGNSPLHF	TGTGCCAGCAGTAGACAGGGAAATTCACCCCTCCACTTT
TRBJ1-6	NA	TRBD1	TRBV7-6	CASSLETRQGAGSPLHF	TGTGCCAGCAGCTTAGAGACTAGACAGGGGGCGGGTTCACCCCTCCACTTT
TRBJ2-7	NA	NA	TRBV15	CATSSGHEFYSYEQYF	TGTGCCACCAGCTCAGGACACGAATTTTACTCCTACGAGCAGTACTTC
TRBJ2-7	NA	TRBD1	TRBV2	CASSVRTGIHEQYF	TGTGCCAGCAGTGTGAGGACAGGGATCCACGAGCAGTACTTC
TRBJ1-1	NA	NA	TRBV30	CAWTTGTEAFF	TGTGCCTGGACCACAGGGACTGAAGCTTTCTTT
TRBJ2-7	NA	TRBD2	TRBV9	CASSPSIRTSSSYEQYF	TGTGCCAGCAGCCCTAGCATCCGGACTAGCAGTTCCTACGAGCAGTACTTC
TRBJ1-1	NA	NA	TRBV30	CAWLGHRNTEAFF	TGTGCCTGGCTGGGACACCGGAACACTGAAGCTTTCTTT
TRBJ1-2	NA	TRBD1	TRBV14	CASRSGSGTGEGYGYTF	TGTGCCAGCAGGTCCGGTTCCGGGACAGGGGAGGGCTATGGCTACACCTTC
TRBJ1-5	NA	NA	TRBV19	CASSIVKGNQPQHF	TGTGCCAGTAGTATAGTAAAGGGGAATCAGCCCCAGCATTTT
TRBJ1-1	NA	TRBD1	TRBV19	CASRDRVRINTVAFF	TGTGCCAGTAGGGACAGGGTGAGGATCAATACTGTAGCTTTCTTT
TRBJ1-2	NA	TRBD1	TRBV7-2	CASSLYRGQGDYGYTF	TGTGCCAGCAGCTTGTATAGGGGGCAGGGGGACTATGGCTACACCTTC
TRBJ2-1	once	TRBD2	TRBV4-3	CASSSQPGLAGPGLDEQFF	TGCGCCAGCAGCTCGCAACCGGGACTAGCGGGGCCAGGTTTGGATGAGCAGTTCTTC
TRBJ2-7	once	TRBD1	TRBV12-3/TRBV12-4	CASRYRGKYEQYF	TGTGCCAGCAGGTACAGGGGAAAGTACGAGCAGTACTTC
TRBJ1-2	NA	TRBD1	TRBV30	CAWTQPGQVDYGYTF	TGTGCCTGGACCCAGCCGGGACAGGTAGACTATGGCTACACCTTC
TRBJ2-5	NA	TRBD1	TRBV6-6	CASSKRTGVGETQYF	TGTGCCAGCAGCAAGCGGACAGGGGTAGGAGAGACCCAGTACTTC
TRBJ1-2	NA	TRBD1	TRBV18	CASSLGTGVNYGYTF	TGTGCCAGCTCACTCGGGACAGGGGTTAACTATGGCTACACCTTC